Each of the 15 T cell receptor beta chains below was sequenced from the same sample in a study of cytomegalovirus exposure and HLA in healthy donors. The PCR was carried out with 60 Vbeta primers and 13 Jbeta primers. Assay: immunoSEQ multiplex PCR; the TCRdb copy retains only in-frame clones and omits some. The sample consists of about 82,000 clones, approximately 74% of them appearing once. Material for sequencing was PBMCs. These receptors all stem from a woman between 45 and 65 years old in good health and CMV-seropositive.

The CDR3 region is CASRGTSGSYNEQFF. CDR3 bases: TGTGCCAGCAGGGGGACTAGCGGCTCCTACAATGAGCAGTTCTTC. This chain uses TRBV2 with TRBJ2-1; TRBD2 aligns across 11 bases. CDR3 length: 15 residues. CDR1 and CDR2 (germline): SNHLY, FYNNEI. Trimming took 6 bases from V and 0 from J; bases not matched to a gene: 1. Full variable domain (rest looked up from reference TRBV2 and TRBJ2-1): EPEVTQTPSHQVTQMGQEVILRCVPISNHLYFYWYRQILGQKVEFLVSFYNNEISEKSEIFDDQFSVERPDGSNFTLKIRSTKLEDSAMYFCASRGTSGSYNEQFFGPGTRLTVL.

The gene calls are TRBV6-1 and TRBJ1-4; the D is unclear. The CDR3 spans 15 residues. V lost 3 bases, J lost 2 bases, and 10 bases lay in between. Per the germline V gene, CDR1 is MNHNS and CDR2 is SASEGT. The CDR3 sequence: CASSDSGVTNEKLFF. CDR3 DNA sequence: TGTGCCAGCAGTGATAGCGGGGTTACTAATGAAAAACTGTTTTTT.

The chain couples TRBV5-1 to TRBJ1-3; D unresolved. This CDR3 contains 15 residues. Germline V gives CDR1 SGHRS, CDR2 YFSETQ. The V end was cut by 2 bases, the J end by 4 bases, with 13 bases between. In DNA, the CDR3 is TGCGCCAGCAGCTTCAGTCCCGGGTTGGGAAACACCATATATTTT. It specifies CASSFSPGLGNTIYF.

The genes are TRBV11-2 and TRBJ2-1; 9 nucleotides match TRBD2. The CDR3 has 18 amino acids. The germline V gene has CDR1 SGHAT and CDR2 FQNNGV. V was clipped by 5 bases and J by 7 bases; unmatched bases: 18. As DNA, the CDR3 is TGTGCCAGCAGCGGGAGAGAGCGGGGGGCCCCTCTCCGTAATGAGCAGTTCTTC. Translated: CASSGRERGAPLRNEQFF.

The chain uses TRBV5-1 and TRBJ1-1; 8 nucleotides align to TRBD1. With V trimmed by 0 bases and J by 5 bases, 3 bases remained unmatched. The germline gives CDR1 SGHRS, CDR2 YFSETQ. This CDR3 has 14 residues. DNA of the CDR3: TGCGCCAGCAGCTTGGGGCAGGGGGCAACTGAAGCTTTCTTT. Protein: CASSLGQGATEAFF.

The chain carries TRBV11-2 and TRBJ2-7; 8 bases are shared with TRBD1. CDR1 is SGHAT, CDR2 FQNNGV, per germline. V lost 1 base and J lost 6; bases outside the gene matches: 5. This CDR3 is 14 amino acids long. The CDR3 coding sequence is TGTGCCAGCAGCTTAGGCCAGGGGGCTCTCGAGCAGTACTTC. As protein: CASSLGQGALEQYF.

V usage is TRBV18 and J usage is TRBJ2-7; the D gene is possibly TRBD2 (6 bases). With 2 bases removed from V and 3 bases from J, the gap between germline ends came to 29 bases. The CDR3 is made up of 20 amino acids. The germline CDR1 and CDR2 sequences are KGHSH and LQKENI. CDR3 loop: CASSPYIPTGRRGEVYEQYF. The CDR3 region has the DNA TGTGCCAGCTCACCATATATTCCCACGGGTCGGAGGGGCGAAGTCTACGAGCAGTACTTC.

As regards this clone: The identical CDR3 is also encoded by other nucleotide sequences in the sample. The rearrangement joins TRBV30 to TRBJ1-2, with TRBD1 matching 8 bases. V was pared by 5 bases and J by 8 bases, with 4 bases of the junction left unmatched. The CDR3 consists of 11 residues. Germline V gives CDR1 GTSNPN, CDR2 SVGIG (reference sequence). CDR3 nucleotides: TGTGCCTGGCTCGACAGGGGCGGCTACACCTTC. Its translation: CAWLDRGGYTF.

This clone showed up just a few times. V gene TRBV27 combines with J gene TRBJ1-2, with TRBD1 identical over 8 bases. The CDR3 totals 15 residues. V lost 5 bases and J lost 5; bases outside the gene matches: 10. Germline V lookup: CDR1 MNHEY, CDR2 SMNVEV (reference sequence). The CDR3 here is CASSAFRGQEYGYTF. CDR3 in DNA: TGTGCCAGCAGTGCATTCAGGGGGCAGGAGTATGGCTACACCTTC.

The chain joins TRBV27 to TRBJ1-5; D not certain. Trimming took off 7 bases at V and 0 bases at J, with 10 bases between the two ends. The CDR3 is 14 residues long. CDR1 and CDR2 (germline): MNHEY, SMNVEV (reference sequence). CDR3 protein: CASNPIYSNQPQHF. In DNA, the CDR3 is TGTGCCAGCAATCCCATCTATAGCAATCAGCCCCAGCATTTT.

CDR3 in DNA: TGTGCCAGCAGCTTAGTAGGGAAGCGGGGGAATGAGCAGTTCTTC. This translates into CASSLVGKRGNEQFF. This chain uses TRBV5-4 with TRBJ2-1; TRBD2 aligns across 8 bases. This CDR3 has 15 amino acids. Losses at the gene ends were 2 bases for V and 7 bases for J; bases not matched to a gene: 8. Germline values: CDR1 SGHNT, CDR2 YYREEE (reference sequence).

The chain is built from TRBV4-1 and TRBJ1-1; D is uncertain. Germline V gene data show CDR1 as MGHRA and CDR2 as YSYEKL. The length of the CDR3 is 15 residues. Between the trimmed V and J ends, which lost 0 bases and 7 bases, there was a span of 15 bases. CDR3 DNA sequence: TGCGCCAGCAGCCAAGATGATGAGCCGCCCCTTGAAGCTTTCTTT. This codes for CASSQDDEPPLEAFF.

This chain joins TRBV7-8 and TRBJ2-3; 8 bases map to TRBD2. CDR1 and CDR2 (germline): SGHVS, FQNEAQ. V was clipped by 1 base and J by 1 base; unmatched bases: 16. The CDR3 is 20 residues long. As DNA, the CDR3 is TGTGCCAGCAGCTTAGGGGCGGGCGGTGGACTAGCATCTGGCACAGATACGCAGTATTTT. Amino acids: CASSLGAGGGLASGTDTQYF.

This clone showed up just a few times. The CDR3 DNA follows: TGTGCCAGTAGTATAGGCGTGCCTAGCGGGAGCTACGAGCAGTACTTC. The encoded protein is CASSIGVPSGSYEQYF. This sequence joins TRBV19 and TRBJ2-7; 10 bases match TRBD2. Trimming at V came to 1 base and at J to 3 bases, leaving 6 bases not matched to a gene. This CDR3 region has 16 residues. Germline assignment: CDR1 LNHDA and CDR2 SQIVND (reference sequence). Supplemented by reference TRBV19 and TRBJ2-7, the full variable domain reads DGGITQSPKYLFRKEGQNVTLSCEQNLNHDAMYWYRQDPGQGLRLIYYSQIVNDFQKGDIAEGYSVSREKKESFPLTVTSAQKNPTAFYLCASSIGVPSGSYEQYFGPGTRLTVT.

The chain couples TRBV9 to TRBJ2-7; D is undetermined. The CDR3 runs 13 residues. Germline V lookup: CDR1 SGDLS, CDR2 YYNGEE. The ends were cut back, 0 bases at V and 6 bases at J, with 10 bases in the middle. CDR3 bases: TGTGCCAGCAGCGTAGCGGGTTCAACCGAGCAGTACTTC. Translated: CASSVAGSTEQYF. Variable domain in full (rest from reference TRBV9 and TRBJ2-7): DSGVTQTPKHLITATGQRVTLRCSPRSGDLSVYWYQQSLDQGLQFLIQYYNGEERAKGNILERFSAQQFPDLHSELNLSSLELGDSALYFCASSVAGSTEQYFGPGTRLTVT.